These T cell receptor beta chains were read from a single sample in a study of CD8 T cells in Susac syndrome. MiXCR, applied by TCRdb to the immunoSEQ multiplex PCR reads, yields one record per CDR3 protein. This sample has around 69,000 distinct CDR3 sequences, with 80% to 95% found just once. What was sequenced was CD8+ T cells from PBMCs. The source is a human donor with Susac syndrome. The CDR3 runs from the conserved cysteine through the conserved F or W.

>TRBJ2-3|TRBV20-1
CSAIPSLSGGLTDTQYF
>TRBJ2-7|TRBV7-2
CASSFGFLAGPYEQYF
>TRBJ1-2|TRBV28
CASTGWVGDPPYTF
>TRBJ1-1|TRBV7-2
CASSLIFSGGNTEAFF
>TRBJ2-1|TRBV3-1
CASSPRTSGSGGGEQFF
>TRBJ2-2|TRBV5-6
CASSFDRGRTGELFF
>TRBJ2-1|TRBV4-1
CASSQVQETEQFF
>TRBJ1-2|TRBV11-3
CASSNSQGFQLNYGYTF
>TRBJ1-2|TRBV5-4
CASSFQWQGPYGYTF
>TRBJ1-1|TRBV9
CASSSGVMNTEAFF
>TRBJ1-1|TRBV28
CASRGKNTEAFF
>TRBJ2-4|TRBV23-1
CASSHNKRVQAKNIQYF
>TRBJ1-2|TRBV20-1
CSTKGQFVVDGYTF
>TRBJ2-7|TRBV14
CASSQEQTPFYEQYF
>TRBJ1-1|TRBV12-3/TRBV12-4
CASSETGGTEAFF
>TRBJ2-3|TRBV19
CASSSWPNGADTQYF
>TRBJ2-5|TRBV20-1
CSAAETSSQETQYF
>TRBJ2-2|TRBV9
CASSVTDQGGELFF
>TRBJ2-5|TRBV20-1
CSARDRVGRGPQYF
>TRBJ2-7|TRBV29-1
CSVESSGNEQYF
>TRBJ1-1|TRBV6-5
CASSYAGVGTEAFF
>TRBJ1-2|TRBV28
CASRGTANYGYTF
>TRBJ2-7|TRBV6-6
CASSQLAGGLNEQYF
>TRBJ2-7|TRBV11-3
CASSRTGGGGQYF
>TRBJ1-1|TRBV20-1
CSARGTGGGNTEAFF
>TRBJ2-3|TRBV6-2/TRBV6-3
CASSYPTRLVTQYF
>TRBJ2-2|TRBV7-9
CASITSGTANTGELFF
>TRBJ1-2|TRBV4-2
CASSPGGYGYTF
>TRBJ2-7|TRBV25-1
CASGNRDHSYEQYF
>TRBJ2-5|TRBV7-9
CASRRQGAQETQYF
>TRBJ2-2|TRBV6-6
CASGRQGAGGELFF
>TRBJ2-7|TRBV10-3
CAISDRDAYYEQYF
>TRBJ2-1|TRBV6-2/TRBV6-3
CASSYGRAGDSYNEQFF
>TRBJ2-7|TRBV7-8
CASSRSGTSGGGDEQYF
>TRBJ1-2|TRBV20-1
CSASPVGQGSYTF
>TRBJ2-1|TRBV5-1
CASSLEPGLAIDYNEQFF
>TRBJ2-1|TRBV4-3
CASSQEYWGTSGYNEQFF
>TRBJ2-3|TRBV7-9
CASRSGESTDTQYF
>TRBJ2-5|TRBV7-2
CASSYQGFEETQYF
>TRBJ2-3|TRBV9
CASSVDYSPTDTQYF
>TRBJ2-1|TRBV4-3
CASSPLSGGPSYNEQFF